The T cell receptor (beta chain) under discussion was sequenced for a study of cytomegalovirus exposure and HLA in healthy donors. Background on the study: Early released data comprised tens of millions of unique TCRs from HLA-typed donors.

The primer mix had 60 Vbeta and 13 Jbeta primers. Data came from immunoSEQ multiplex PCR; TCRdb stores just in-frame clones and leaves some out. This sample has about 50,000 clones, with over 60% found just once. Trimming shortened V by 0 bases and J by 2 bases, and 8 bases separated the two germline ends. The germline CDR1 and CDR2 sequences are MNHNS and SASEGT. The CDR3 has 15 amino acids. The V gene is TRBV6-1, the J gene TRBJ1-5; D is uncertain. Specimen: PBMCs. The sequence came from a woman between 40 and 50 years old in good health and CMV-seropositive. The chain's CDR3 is CASSEAPGGNQPQHF. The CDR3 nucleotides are TGTGCCAGCAGTGAAGCGCCCGGGGGCAATCAGCCCCAGCATTTT.